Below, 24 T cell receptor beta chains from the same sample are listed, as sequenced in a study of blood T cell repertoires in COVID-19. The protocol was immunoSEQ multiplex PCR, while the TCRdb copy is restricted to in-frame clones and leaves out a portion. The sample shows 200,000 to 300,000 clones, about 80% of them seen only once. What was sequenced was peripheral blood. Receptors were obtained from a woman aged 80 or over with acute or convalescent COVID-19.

CDR3 loop: CASSQEADTQYF. The DNA of the CDR3 is TGTGCCAGCAGCCAAGAGGCCGATACGCAGTATTTT. The chain links TRBV3-1 (or the pseudogene TRBV3-2) to TRBJ2-3; no firm D call. The CDR3 is 12 residues long. V was shortened by 0 bases and J by 6 bases, with 4 bases between the two germline ends. Germline CDR1 LGHDT, CDR2 YNNKEL (reference sequence).

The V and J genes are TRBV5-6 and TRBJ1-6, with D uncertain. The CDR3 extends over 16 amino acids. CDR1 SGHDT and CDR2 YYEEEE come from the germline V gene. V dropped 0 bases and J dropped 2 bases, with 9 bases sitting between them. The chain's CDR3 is CASSLVAGAYNSPLHF. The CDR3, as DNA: TGTGCCAGCAGCTTGGTGGCAGGCGCCTATAATTCACCCCTCCACTTT.

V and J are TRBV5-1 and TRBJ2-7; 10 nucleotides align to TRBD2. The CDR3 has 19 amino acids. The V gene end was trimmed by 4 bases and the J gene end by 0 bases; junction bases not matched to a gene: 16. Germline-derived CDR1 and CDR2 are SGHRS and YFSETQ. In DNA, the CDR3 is TGCGCCAGCAGCCCCGACCTAGCGGGGGCCGTTGTTTTCTCCTACGAGCAGTACTTC. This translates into CASSPDLAGAVVFSYEQYF.

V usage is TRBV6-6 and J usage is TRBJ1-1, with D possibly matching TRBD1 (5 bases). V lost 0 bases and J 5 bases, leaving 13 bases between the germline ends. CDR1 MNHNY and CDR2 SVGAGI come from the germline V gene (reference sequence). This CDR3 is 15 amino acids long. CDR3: CASSYSGGEWTEAFF. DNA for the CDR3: TGTGCCAGCAGTTACTCGGGGGGTGAATGGACTGAAGCTTTCTTT.

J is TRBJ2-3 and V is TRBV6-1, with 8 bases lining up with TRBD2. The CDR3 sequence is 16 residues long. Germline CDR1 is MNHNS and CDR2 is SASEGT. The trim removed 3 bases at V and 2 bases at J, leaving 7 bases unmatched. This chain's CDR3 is CASSEVAGGATDTQYF. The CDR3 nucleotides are TGTGCCAGCAGTGAGGTGGCGGGGGGCGCCACAGATACGCAGTATTTT.

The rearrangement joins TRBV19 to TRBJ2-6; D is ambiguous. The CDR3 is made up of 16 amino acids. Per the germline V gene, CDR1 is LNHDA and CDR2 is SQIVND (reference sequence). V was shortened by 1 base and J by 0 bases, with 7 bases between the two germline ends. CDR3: CASSIASGSGANVLTF. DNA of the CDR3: TGTGCCAGTAGTATAGCCTCGGGCTCTGGGGCCAACGTCCTGACTTTC.

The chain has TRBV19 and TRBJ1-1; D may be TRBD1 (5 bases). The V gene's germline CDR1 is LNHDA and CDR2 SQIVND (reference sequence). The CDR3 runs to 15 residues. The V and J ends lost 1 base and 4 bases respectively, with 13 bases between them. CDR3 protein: CASSIGYSGVTEAFF. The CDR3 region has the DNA TGTGCCAGTAGTATAGGTTACTCGGGGGTCACTGAAGCTTTCTTT.

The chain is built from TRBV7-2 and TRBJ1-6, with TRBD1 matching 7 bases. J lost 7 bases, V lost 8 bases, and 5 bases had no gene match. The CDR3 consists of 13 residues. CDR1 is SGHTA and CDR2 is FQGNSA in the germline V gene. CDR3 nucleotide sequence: TGTGCCAGCCGAGGGGGCGCGAATTCACCCCTCCACTTT. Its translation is CASRGGANSPLHF.

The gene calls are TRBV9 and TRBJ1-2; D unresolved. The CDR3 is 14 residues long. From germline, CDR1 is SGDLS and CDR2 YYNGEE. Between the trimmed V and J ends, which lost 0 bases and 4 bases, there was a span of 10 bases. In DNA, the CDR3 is TGTGCCAGCAGCGTAGATCTCAGGTCCTATGGCTACACCTTC. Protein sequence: CASSVDLRSYGYTF.

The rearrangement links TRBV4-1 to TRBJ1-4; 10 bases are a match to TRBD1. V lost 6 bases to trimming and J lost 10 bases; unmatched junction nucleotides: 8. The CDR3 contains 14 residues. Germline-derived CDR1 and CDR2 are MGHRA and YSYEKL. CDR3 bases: TGCGCCAGCAGGCCCGACAGGGGGCTCGGAAAACTGTTTTTT. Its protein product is CASRPDRGLGKLFF.

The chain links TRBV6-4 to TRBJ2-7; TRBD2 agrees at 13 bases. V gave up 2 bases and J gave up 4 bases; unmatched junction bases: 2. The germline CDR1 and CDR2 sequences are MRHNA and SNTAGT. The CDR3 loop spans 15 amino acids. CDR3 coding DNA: TGTGCCAGCAGTGACGGGACTAGCGGGACATACGAGCAGTACTTC. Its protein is CASSDGTSGTYEQYF.

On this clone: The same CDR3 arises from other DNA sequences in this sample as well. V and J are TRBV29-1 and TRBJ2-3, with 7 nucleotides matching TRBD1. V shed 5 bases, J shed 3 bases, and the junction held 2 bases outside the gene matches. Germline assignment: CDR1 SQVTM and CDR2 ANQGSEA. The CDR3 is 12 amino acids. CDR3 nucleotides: TGCAGCGTTCAGACAGGGACAGATACGCAGTATTTT. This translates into CSVQTGTDTQYF.

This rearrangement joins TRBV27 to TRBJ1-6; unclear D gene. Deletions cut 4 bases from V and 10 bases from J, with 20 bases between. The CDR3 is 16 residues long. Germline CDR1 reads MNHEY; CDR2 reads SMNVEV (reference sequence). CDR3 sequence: CASSSSSNPATSPLHF. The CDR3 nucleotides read TGTGCCAGCAGTTCATCCTCGAACCCAGCGACCTCACCCCTCCACTTT.

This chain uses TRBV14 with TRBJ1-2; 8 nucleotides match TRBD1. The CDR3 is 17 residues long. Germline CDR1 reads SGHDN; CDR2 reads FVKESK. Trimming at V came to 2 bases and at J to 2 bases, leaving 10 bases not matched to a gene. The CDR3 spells CASSQTGTGRSNYGYTF. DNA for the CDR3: TGTGCCAGCAGCCAAACCGGGACAGGCCGATCCAACTATGGCTACACCTTC.

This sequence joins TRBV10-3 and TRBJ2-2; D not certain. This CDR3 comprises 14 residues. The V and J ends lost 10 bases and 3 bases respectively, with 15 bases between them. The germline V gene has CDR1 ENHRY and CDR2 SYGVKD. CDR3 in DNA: TGTGCCACCCGATTTTATGCGGACACCGGGGAGCTGTTTTTT. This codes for CATRFYADTGELFF.

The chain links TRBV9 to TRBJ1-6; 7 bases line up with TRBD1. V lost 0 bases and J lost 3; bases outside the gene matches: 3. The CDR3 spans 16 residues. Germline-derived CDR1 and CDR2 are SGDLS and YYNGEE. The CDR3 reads CASSVEAGGYNSPLHF. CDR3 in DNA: TGTGCCAGCAGCGTAGAGGCAGGGGGCTATAATTCACCCCTCCACTTT.

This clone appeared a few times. In DNA, the CDR3 is TGTGCCAGCAGCTTAGGCAACAGGGAGGGAGAGCAGTACTTC. It is translated as CASSLGNREGEQYF. V is TRBV7-9 and J is TRBJ2-7, with a weak D call TRBD2 (7 bases). Germline CDR1 is SEHNR and CDR2 is FQNEAQ (reference sequence). Trimming stripped 1 base from V and 7 bases from J, with 14 bases between. This CDR3 is built from 14 residues.

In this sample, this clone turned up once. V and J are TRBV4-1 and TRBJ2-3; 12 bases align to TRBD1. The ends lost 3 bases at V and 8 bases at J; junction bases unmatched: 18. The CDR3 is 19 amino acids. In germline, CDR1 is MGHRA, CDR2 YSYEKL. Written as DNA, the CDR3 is TGCGCCAGCAGCCAGGGGGAGGGGACAGGGGGCACTCGGGAGGGTACGCAGTATTTT. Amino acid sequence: CASSQGEGTGGTREGTQYF.

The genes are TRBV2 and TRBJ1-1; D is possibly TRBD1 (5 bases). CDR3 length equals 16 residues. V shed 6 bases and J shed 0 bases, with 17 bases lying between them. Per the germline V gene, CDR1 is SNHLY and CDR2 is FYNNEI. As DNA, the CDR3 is TGTGCCAGCAGCGATCCACCGGGACTACTGAACACTGAAGCTTTCTTT. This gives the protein CASSDPPGLLNTEAFF.

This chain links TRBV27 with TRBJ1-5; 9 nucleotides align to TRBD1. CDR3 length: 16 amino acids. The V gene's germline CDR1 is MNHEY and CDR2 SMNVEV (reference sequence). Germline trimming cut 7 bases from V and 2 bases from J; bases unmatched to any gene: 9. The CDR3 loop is CASKPGTGKGNQPQHF. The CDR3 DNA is TGTGCCAGCAAACCCGGGACAGGGAAGGGCAATCAGCCCCAGCATTTT.

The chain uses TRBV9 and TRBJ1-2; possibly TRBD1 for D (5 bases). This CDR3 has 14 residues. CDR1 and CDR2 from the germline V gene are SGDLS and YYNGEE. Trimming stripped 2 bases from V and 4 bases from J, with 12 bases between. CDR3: CASSVSDITYGYTF. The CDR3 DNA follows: TGTGCCAGCAGCGTCTCGGACATCACCTATGGCTACACCTTC.

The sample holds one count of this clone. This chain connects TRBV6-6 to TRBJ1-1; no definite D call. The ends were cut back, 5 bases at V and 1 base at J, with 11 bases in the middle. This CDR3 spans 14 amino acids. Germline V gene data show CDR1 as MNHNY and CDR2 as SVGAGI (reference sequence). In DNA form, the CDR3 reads TGTGCCAGCAGTCTGAAAGACACGAACACTGAAGCTTTCTTT. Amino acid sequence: CASSLKDTNTEAFF.

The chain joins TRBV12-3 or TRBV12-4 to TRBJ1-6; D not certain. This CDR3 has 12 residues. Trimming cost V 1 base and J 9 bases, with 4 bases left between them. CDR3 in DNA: TGTGCCAGCAGTTTAGGTCGTTCACCCCTCCACTTT. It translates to CASSLGRSPLHF.

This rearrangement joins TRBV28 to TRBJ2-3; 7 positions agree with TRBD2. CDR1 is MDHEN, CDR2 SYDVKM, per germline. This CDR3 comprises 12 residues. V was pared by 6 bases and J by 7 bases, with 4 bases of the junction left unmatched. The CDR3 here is CASRQRGNTQYF. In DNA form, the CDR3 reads TGTGCCAGCAGGCAGCGGGGAAATACGCAGTATTTT.